The clone carrying this T cell receptor (beta chain) turned up a few times. As yet, its antigen is unknown. This specimen comes from a study of chemoradiotherapy in HPV16-positive cancers. Regarding the study as a whole: Only a couple of HPV16-positive patients supplied the functional HPV-specificity definition.

Assay used: immunoSEQ multiplex PCR; TCRdb lists only in-frame clones, some missing. The sample shows 20,000 to 25,000 clones, just under 75% of them seen only once. Sampling took place from a patient who underwent chemoradiotherapy. This receptor was obtained from a human donor with HPV-associated anogenital cancer.

CDR3 coding DNA: TGTGCCAGCAGCCTCGGGGCAGGGGCTGTTAGCATTCAGTACTTC. It translates to CASSLGAGAVSIQYF. This chain links TRBV9 with TRBJ2-4; perhaps TRBD1 as D (6 bases). CDR1 and CDR2 (germline): SGDLS, YYNGEE. The germline V and J ends were trimmed by 4 bases and 9 bases, with 20 bases remaining between them. The length of the CDR3 is 15 residues.